Below, 21 T cell receptor beta chains from the same sample are listed, as sequenced in a study of T cell changes during pregnancy in multiple sclerosis. Generated by immunoSEQ multiplex PCR, the TCRdb table keeps only in-frame clones and is missing some. The data contain 100,000 or so clones, roughly 92% of them seen just once; the ten biggest clones take up roughly 0.99%. The specimen was peripheral blood, collected after pregnancy. These receptors were collected from a female donor with multiple sclerosis, enrolled in a pregnancy study.

The chain recombines TRBV27 with TRBJ2-7, with 7 positions matching TRBD2. Unmatched junction bases numbered 15, after V lost 4 bases and J lost 3 bases. CDR3 length: 17 amino acids. CDR1 and CDR2 (germline): MNHEY, SMNVEV (reference sequence). In nucleotides, the CDR3 is TGTGCCAGCAGTTCGCTGTCACTAGCGTCAGACGACTACGAGCAGTACTTC. It encodes CASSSLSLASDDYEQYF.

The rearrangement uses TRBV9 and TRBJ2-1; D is perhaps TRBD1 (6 bases). The CDR3 is 17 amino acids. The germline CDR1 and CDR2 sequences are SGDLS and YYNGEE. V lost 0 bases and J 2 bases, leaving 15 bases between the germline ends. CDR3 nucleotide sequence: TGTGCCAGCAGCGTAGGCCCGAGGGGGACAACCTACAATGAGCAGTTCTTC. It specifies CASSVGPRGTTYNEQFF. Looking up the rest from reference TRBV9 and TRBJ2-1 gives the full variable domain: DSGVTQTPKHLITATGQRVTLRCSPRSGDLSVYWYQQSLDQGLQFLIQYYNGEERAKGNILERFSAQQFPDLHSELNLSSLELGDSALYFCASSVGPRGTTYNEQFFGPGTRLTVL.

This clone was found once. The chain links TRBV12-5 to TRBJ2-1, with 9 nucleotides matching TRBD2. Germline V gene lookup returns CDR1 LGHNT and CDR2 FRNRAP. J gave up 0 bases and V 0 bases, and 0 bases lay outside the gene matches. The CDR3 totals 16 residues. Here the CDR3 DNA reads TGTGCTAGTGGTTTGGTACTAGCGGGCTCCTACAATGAGCAGTTCTTC. This translates into CASGLVLAGSYNEQFF.

This chain uses TRBV5-1 with TRBJ2-6; 8 nucleotides align to TRBD1. Germline CDR1 SGHRS, CDR2 YFSETQ. The CDR3 covers 17 residues. The J segment lost 0 bases and the V segment lost 3 bases, leaving 5 bases of the junction unmatched. DNA of the CDR3: TGCGCCAGCAGCTCCGGGACAGGCGTCTCTGGGGCCAACGTCCTGACTTTC. Encoded protein: CASSSGTGVSGANVLTF.

The chain joins TRBV14 to TRBJ1-1, with D hard to call. Trimming took off 4 bases at V and 4 bases at J, with 13 bases between the two ends. The CDR3 is 14 residues long. The V gene's germline CDR1 is SGHDN and CDR2 FVKESK. As DNA, the CDR3 is TGTGCCAGCAGCCTTGGGAGGCTGGGCACTGAAGCTTTCTTT. This codes for CASSLGRLGTEAFF.

The chain joins TRBV7-9 to TRBJ2-7; 12 bases fit TRBD1. Per germline, CDR1 SEHNR and CDR2 FQNEAQ (reference sequence). Trimming removed 4 bases from V and 4 bases from J; junction bases left unmatched: 17. The CDR3 totals 19 residues. The CDR3 loop is CASSSLGTGGAKAAYEQYF. DNA of the CDR3: TGTGCCAGCAGCTCGCTAGGGACAGGGGGCGCGAAGGCGGCTTACGAGCAGTACTTC.

This chain connects TRBV6-5 to TRBJ2-7; D perhaps matches TRBD2 (5 bases). Trimming took off 5 bases at V and 2 bases at J, with 16 bases between the two ends. This CDR3 is built from 15 residues. Germline V gene sequence: CDR1 MNHEY, CDR2 SVGAGI. CDR3 amino acids: CASSRNSDPAYEQYF. The CDR3 nucleotides read TGTGCCAGCAGTCGAAATAGCGACCCCGCCTACGAGCAGTACTTC.

The genes are TRBV14 and TRBJ2-1; 11 nucleotides line up with TRBD2. The ends lost 6 bases at V and 2 bases at J; junction bases unmatched: 3. CDR3 length equals 15 residues. CDR1 is SGHDN and CDR2 is FVKESK in the germline V gene. The CDR3 bases are TGTGCCAGCAGTCGGACTAGCGGGCCCTACAATGAGCAGTTCTTC. Translation: CASSRTSGPYNEQFF.

Note on this clone: In this CDR3 the conserved last residue, phenylalanine or tryptophan, is missing, so a read error is likely. The DNA is omitted, as the CDR3 cannot be located on it reliably, and the CDR3 follows TCRdb's listing. The genes are TRBV28 and TRBJ2-7; the table calls TRBD1, which could not be checked here. Germline CDR1 reads MDHEN; CDR2 reads SYDVKM. Ends included, the CDR3 has 12 residues. The chain's CDR3 is CASSEPQGAMYP.

This clone was detected only once. This chain connects TRBV11-2 to TRBJ2-2; 9 bases align to TRBD1. The CDR3 sequence is 16 residues long. J was trimmed by 8 bases and V by 4 bases; bases with no gene match: 11. CDR1 is SGHAT, CDR2 FQNNGV, per germline. The CDR3 sequence is CASSSIPGQGGGELFF. CDR3 bases: TGTGCCAGCAGCTCTATCCCGGGACAGGGTGGTGGGGAGCTGTTTTTT.

The V and J genes are TRBV19 and TRBJ2-7; no reliable D call. V shed 4 bases and J shed 9 bases, with 16 bases lying between them. CDR1 is LNHDA and CDR2 is SQIVND in the germline V gene (reference sequence). CDR3 length: 13 residues. CDR3 sequence reads: CASSTGLTTGQYF. DNA of the CDR3: TGTGCCAGTAGTACAGGTTTGACAACCGGGCAGTACTTC.

This chain uses TRBV25-1 with TRBJ2-3; D is possibly TRBD2 (6 bases). CDR3 size: 14 residues. V was shortened by 0 bases and J by 3 bases, with 7 bases between the two germline ends. CDR1 MGHDK and CDR2 SYGVNS come from the germline V gene. The chain's CDR3 is CASSEYAGTDTQYF. The DNA of the CDR3 is TGTGCCAGCAGTGAATATGCGGGGACAGATACGCAGTATTTT.

The chain has TRBV5-6 and TRBJ2-5; 8 nucleotides align to TRBD1. V gave up 4 bases and J gave up 8 bases; unmatched junction bases: 13. The CDR3 contains 15 residues. In germline, CDR1 is SGHDT, CDR2 YYEEEE. CDR3 in DNA: TGTGCCAGCAGCGGAAGACAGGGGCGAGAGGGTACCCAGTACTTC. This translates into CASSGRQGREGTQYF.

V usage is TRBV4-1 and J usage is TRBJ1-5; D not certain. The CDR3 sequence is 16 residues long. Germline assignment: CDR1 MGHRA and CDR2 YSYEKL. V was cut by 6 bases and J by 4 bases, with 19 bases left in between. CDR3 protein: CASSQVGGDKNQPQHF. The CDR3 coding sequence is TGCGCCAGCAGTCAGGTGGGAGGAGACAAGAATCAGCCCCAGCATTTT.

This clone was observed once. The V call is TRBV18, the J call TRBJ2-5; D gene uncertain. Germline V gene lookup returns CDR1 KGHSH and CDR2 LQKENI. Deletions cut 3 bases from V and 2 bases from J, with 10 bases between. The CDR3 totals 14 residues. The CDR3 loop is CASSPPSQQETQYF. As DNA, the CDR3 is TGTGCCAGCTCACCTCCGAGCCAACAAGAGACCCAGTACTTC. The full variable domain, rest sourced from reference TRBV18 and TRBJ2-5, is NAGVMQNPRHLVRRRGQEARLRCSPMKGHSHVYWYRQLPEEGLKFMVYLQKENIIDESGMPKERFSAEFPKEGPSILRIQQVVRGDSAAYFCASSPPSQQETQYFGPGTRLLVL.

The J gene is TRBJ1-5, the V gene TRBV30; D is undetermined. CDR1 is GTSNPN and CDR2 is SVGIG in the germline V gene (reference sequence). Trimming cost V 0 bases and J 9 bases, with 18 bases left between them. The length of the CDR3 is 15 residues. The CDR3 nucleotides are TGTGCCTGGAGTGTAAAAGACGGAGGGATCGGGCCCCAGCATTTT. This sequence encodes CAWSVKDGGIGPQHF.

The chain is built from TRBV15 and TRBJ1-4; 7 bases are a match to TRBD1. The CDR3 contains 14 residues. CDR1 is LNHNV, CDR2 YYDKDF, per germline (reference sequence). With V trimmed by 5 bases and J by 5 bases, 5 bases remained unmatched. Here the CDR3 reads CATSGDSRNEKLFF. The CDR3 bases are TGTGCCACCAGCGGGGACAGTCGGAATGAAAAACTGTTTTTT.

V usage is TRBV6-6 and J usage is TRBJ1-5, with a tentative D call TRBD1 (6 bases). CDR1 and CDR2 (germline): MNHNY, SVGAGI (reference sequence). With 0 bases removed from V and 3 bases from J, the gap between germline ends came to 9 bases. The CDR3 covers 15 residues. CDR3 DNA: TGTGCCAGCAGTTACTCCGGGGACATCAATCAGCCCCAGCATTTT. Its protein is CASSYSGDINQPQHF.

This chain uses TRBV5-1 with TRBJ2-5, with 9 bases matching TRBD1. This CDR3 is 18 amino acids long. CDR1 and CDR2 (germline): SGHRS, YFSETQ. The V segment lost 4 bases and the J segment 5 bases; nucleotides outside the gene matches: 18. In DNA, the CDR3 is TGCGCCAGCAGCATATCGGGACAGGGAGTTTCAATAATGGAGACCCAGTACTTC. Translated, it gives CASSISGQGVSIMETQYF.

This clone is a singleton in its sample. This sequence joins TRBV27 and TRBJ2-1; the D is unclear. Trimming removed 5 bases from V and 5 bases from J, with 4 bases in between. The CDR3 is 11 residues long. Germline V gives CDR1 MNHEY, CDR2 SMNVEV (reference sequence). DNA of the CDR3: TGTGCCAGCAGTCAGAACAATGAGCAGTTCTTC. Translation: CASSQNNEQFF.

The chain uses TRBV15 and TRBJ1-1; D is uncertain. The V gene lost 1 base and the J gene lost 0 bases, with 9 bases spanning the gap. The CDR3 has 15 residues. CDR1 and CDR2 (germline): LNHNV, YYDKDF (reference sequence). The CDR3 DNA is TGTGCCACCAGCAGAGGTTCGGGATTGAACACTGAAGCTTTCTTT. Translating it yields CATSRGSGLNTEAFF.